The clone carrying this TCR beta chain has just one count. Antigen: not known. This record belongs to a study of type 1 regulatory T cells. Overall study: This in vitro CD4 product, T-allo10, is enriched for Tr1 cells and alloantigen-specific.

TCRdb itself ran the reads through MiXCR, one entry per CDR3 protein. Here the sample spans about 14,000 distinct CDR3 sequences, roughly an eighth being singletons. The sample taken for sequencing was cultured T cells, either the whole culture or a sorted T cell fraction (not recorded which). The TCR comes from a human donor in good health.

The CDR3 loop reads CAWSNGVDNEKLFF. DNA of the CDR3: TGTGCCTGGAGTAATGGGGTCGATAATGAAAAACTGTTTTTT. V is TRBV30 and J is TRBJ1-4; the D is unclear. Germline V gene data show CDR1 as GTSNPN and CDR2 as SVGIG (reference sequence). This CDR3 is built from 14 residues. Trimming left V 2 bases short and J 4 bases short, with 11 bases between.